A single sample gave rise to the 4 T cell receptor beta chains below, sequenced in a study of blood T cells in healthy people across ages. The authors ran a second PCR of about 7 to 12 cycles using a sample-barcoded 5' primer and a J-beta primer mix. TCRdb called the 5' RACE reads again in MiXCR, with one record for every CDR3 protein. The sample holds 700,000 to 950,000 distinct CDR3 sequences, 35% to 45% seen once. Material: blood. All receptors come from a woman aged 55-69 years in good health.

The chain has TRBV20-1 and TRBJ2-1; TRBD2 aligns across 13 bases. This CDR3 contains 18 residues. Germline lookup yields CDR1 DFQATT and CDR2 SNEGSKA (reference sequence). V was clipped by 5 bases and J by 0 bases; unmatched bases: 10. Here the CDR3 DNA reads TGCAGTGCTGGATCCCAACTAGCGGGGGGGAGCTCCTACAATGAGCAGTTCTTC. The encoded protein is CSAGSQLAGGSSYNEQFF.

Notes on this clonotype: The junction shows a germline mismatch at one end, possibly a read error. The CDR3 is CAASRGRDHTTSAKNIQYF. As DNA, the CDR3 is TGTGCCGCCAGCAGAGGGAGGGACCATACGACGTCGGCCAAAAACATTCAGTACTTC. The V and J genes are TRBV15 and TRBJ2-4; 7 bases align to TRBD2. The V gene's germline CDR1 is LNHNV and CDR2 YYDKDF (reference sequence). The CDR3 is 19 residues long.

A note on this clonotype: One junction end does not reproduce the germline sequence, and a read error may be involved. V and J are TRBV28 and TRBJ2-7; 8 bases line up with TRBD1. The DNA end is more similar to TRBJ2-5, so the J call may be wrong. CDR3 length: 15 amino acids. Germline V gene data show CDR1 as MDHEN and CDR2 as SYDVKM. The CDR3 reads CTSSPGQGVVETQYF. The CDR3 nucleotides are TGTACCAGCAGTCCCGGACAGGGAGTGGTAGAGACCCAGTACTTC.

This clonotype was seen more than once but under ten times. The CDR3 spells CAWSEPHSATQYF. The CDR3 nucleotides are TGTGCCTGGAGTGAGCCCCACTCGGCCACCCAGTACTTC. The rearrangement links TRBV30 to TRBJ2-5; D is uncertain. The CDR3 sequence is 13 residues long. Trimming pared 1 base from V and 8 bases from J, leaving 14 bases between. Germline values: CDR1 GTSNPN, CDR2 SVGIG (reference sequence).